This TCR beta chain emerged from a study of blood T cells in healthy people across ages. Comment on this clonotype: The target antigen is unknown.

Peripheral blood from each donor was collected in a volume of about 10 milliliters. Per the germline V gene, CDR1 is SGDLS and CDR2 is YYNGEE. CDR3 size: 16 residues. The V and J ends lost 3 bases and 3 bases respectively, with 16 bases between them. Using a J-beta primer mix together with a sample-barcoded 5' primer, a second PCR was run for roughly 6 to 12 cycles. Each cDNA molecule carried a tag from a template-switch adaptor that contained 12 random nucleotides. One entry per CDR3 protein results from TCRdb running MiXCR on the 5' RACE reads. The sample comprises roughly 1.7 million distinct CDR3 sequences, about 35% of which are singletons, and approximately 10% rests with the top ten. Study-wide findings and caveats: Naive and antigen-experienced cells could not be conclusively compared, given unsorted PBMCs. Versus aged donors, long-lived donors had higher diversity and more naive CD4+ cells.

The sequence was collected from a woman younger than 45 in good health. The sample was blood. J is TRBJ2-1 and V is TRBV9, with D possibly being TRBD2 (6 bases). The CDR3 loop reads CASSATGEVDYNEQFF. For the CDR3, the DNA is TGTGCCAGCAGCGCCACCGGGGAGGTGGACTACAATGAGCAGTTCTTC.